This T cell receptor (beta chain) appears in the sequencing data of a study of long-term antiretroviral therapy in people with HIV. V was pared by 2 bases and J by 0 bases, with 7 bases between. This CDR3 has 14 residues. CDR1 and CDR2 from the germline V gene are MDHEN and SYDVKM. The table lists this clone with a count of one. The run of the v3.0 immunoSEQ assay was at survey level. The assay was immunoSEQ multiplex PCR, and TCRdb's table has in-frame clones only and misses some. The table has 30,000 to 45,000 clones, around three quarters seen once. The gene calls are TRBV28 and TRBJ2-5; D not resolved. Source: unsorted PBMCs, taken 3.4 years after starting antiretroviral therapy. This TCR derives from a man aged 30-40 years with HIV. In DNA, the CDR3 is TGTGCCAGCAGTTTAACAAGGGACCAAGAGACCCAGTACTTC. It is translated as CASSLTRDQETQYF.